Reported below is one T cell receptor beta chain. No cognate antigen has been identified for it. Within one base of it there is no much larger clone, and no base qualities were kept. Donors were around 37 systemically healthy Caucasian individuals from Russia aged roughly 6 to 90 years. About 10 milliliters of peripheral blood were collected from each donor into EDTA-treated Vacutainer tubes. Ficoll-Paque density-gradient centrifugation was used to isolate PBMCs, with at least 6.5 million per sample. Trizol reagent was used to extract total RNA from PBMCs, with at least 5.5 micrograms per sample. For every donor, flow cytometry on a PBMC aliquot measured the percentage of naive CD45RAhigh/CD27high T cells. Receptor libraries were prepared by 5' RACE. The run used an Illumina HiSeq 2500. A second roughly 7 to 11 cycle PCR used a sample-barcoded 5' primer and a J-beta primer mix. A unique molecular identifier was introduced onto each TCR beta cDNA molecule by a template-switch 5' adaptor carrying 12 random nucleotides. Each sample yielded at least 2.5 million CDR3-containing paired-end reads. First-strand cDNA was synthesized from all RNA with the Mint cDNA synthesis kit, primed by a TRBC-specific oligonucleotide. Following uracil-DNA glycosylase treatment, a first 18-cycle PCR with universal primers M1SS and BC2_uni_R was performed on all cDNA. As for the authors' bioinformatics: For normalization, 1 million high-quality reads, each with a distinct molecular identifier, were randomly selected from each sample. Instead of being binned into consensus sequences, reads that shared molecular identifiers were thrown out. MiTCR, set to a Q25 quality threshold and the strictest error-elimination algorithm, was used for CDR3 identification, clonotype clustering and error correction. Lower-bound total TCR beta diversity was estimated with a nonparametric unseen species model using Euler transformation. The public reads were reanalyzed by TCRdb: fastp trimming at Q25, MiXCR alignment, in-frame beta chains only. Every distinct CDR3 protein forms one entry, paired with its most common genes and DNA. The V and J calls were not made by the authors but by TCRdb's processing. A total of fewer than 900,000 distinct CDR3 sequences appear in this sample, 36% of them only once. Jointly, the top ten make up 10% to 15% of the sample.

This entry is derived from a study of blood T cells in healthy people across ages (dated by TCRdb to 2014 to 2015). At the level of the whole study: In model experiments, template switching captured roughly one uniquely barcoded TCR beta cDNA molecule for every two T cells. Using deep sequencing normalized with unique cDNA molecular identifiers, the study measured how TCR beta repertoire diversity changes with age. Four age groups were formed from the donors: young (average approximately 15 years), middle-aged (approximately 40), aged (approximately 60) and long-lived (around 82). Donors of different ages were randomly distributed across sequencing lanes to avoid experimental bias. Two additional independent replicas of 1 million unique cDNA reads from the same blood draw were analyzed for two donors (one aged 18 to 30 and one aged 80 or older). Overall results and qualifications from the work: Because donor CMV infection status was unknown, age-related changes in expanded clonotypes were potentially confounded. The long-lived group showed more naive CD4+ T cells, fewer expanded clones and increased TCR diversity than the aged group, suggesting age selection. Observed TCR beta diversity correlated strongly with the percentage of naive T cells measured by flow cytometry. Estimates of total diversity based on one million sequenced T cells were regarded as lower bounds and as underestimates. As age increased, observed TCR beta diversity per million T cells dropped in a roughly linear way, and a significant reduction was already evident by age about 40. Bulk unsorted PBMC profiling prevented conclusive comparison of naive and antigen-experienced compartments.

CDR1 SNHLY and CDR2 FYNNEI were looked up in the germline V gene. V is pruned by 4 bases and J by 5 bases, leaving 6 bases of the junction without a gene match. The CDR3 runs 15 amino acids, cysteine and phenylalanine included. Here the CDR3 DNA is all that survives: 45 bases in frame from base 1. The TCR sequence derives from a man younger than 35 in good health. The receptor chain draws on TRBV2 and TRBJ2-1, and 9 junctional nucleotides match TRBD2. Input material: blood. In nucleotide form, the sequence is TGTGCCAGCAGTGTGGGCGGGGGGGCGGACAATGAGCAGTTCTTC. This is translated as CASSVGGGADNEQFF. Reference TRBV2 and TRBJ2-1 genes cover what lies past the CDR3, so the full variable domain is EPEVTQTPSHQVTQMGQEVILRCVPISNHLYFYWYRQILGQKVEFLVSFYNNEISEKSEIFDDQFSVERPDGSNFTLKIRSTKLEDSAMYFCASSVGGGADNEQFFGPGTRLTVL.